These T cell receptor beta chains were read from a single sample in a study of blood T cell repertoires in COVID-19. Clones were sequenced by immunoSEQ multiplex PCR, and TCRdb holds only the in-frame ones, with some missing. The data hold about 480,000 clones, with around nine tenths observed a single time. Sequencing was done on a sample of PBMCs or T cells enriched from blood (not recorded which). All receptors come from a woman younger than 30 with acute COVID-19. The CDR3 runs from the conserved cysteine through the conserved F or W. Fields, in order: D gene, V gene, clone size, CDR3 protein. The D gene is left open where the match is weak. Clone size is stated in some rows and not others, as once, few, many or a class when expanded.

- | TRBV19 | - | CASSIVFPTQGYEQYF
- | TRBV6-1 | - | CASSEIGREYYGYTF
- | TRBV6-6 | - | CASKMSSYGYTF
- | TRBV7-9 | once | CASSFRTTNEKLFF
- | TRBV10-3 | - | CAISAELEGTQYF
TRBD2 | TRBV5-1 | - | CASRKTSGGPDTQYF
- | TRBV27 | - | CASSLSSDEQFF
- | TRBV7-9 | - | CASSLTPRGDETQYF
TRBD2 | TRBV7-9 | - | CASSPSGGSYEQYF
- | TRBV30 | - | CAWSQGPDQPQHF
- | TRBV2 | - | CASTPSGESNQPQHF
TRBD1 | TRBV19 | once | CASSSSQGAYDGYTF
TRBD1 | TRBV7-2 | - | CASSLQGALTEAFF
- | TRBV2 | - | CASSEGWRSRGNTIYF
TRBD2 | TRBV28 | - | CASSSLAGGFAGELFF
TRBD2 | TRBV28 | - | CASMLAGGVDEQYF
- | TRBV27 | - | CASGWGGGVEQYF
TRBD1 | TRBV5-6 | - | CASSLNRDRGHYEQYF
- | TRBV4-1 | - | CASSRAGTLQETQYF
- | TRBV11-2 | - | CASSSWLGGRTNYGYTF
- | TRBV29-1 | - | CSVDDGATNEKLFF
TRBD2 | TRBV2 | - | CARRTSGSNEQFF
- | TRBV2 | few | CASRQGTHGYTF
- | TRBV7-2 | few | CASSLAMIGVTNEKLFF
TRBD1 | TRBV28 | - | CATETGEAYEQYF